This is a list of T cell receptor beta chains from one sample in a study of blood T cell repertoires in COVID-19. Assay: immunoSEQ multiplex PCR; the TCRdb copy retains only in-frame clones and omits some. The sample records approximately 270,000 clones, roughly 88% being singletons. Sequencing was carried out using peripheral blood. The receptors stem from a woman between 70 and 85 years old with acute or convalescent COVID-19. CDR3s include the opening cysteine and the closing phenylalanine or tryptophan. A D gene is named only where the DNA matches it firmly. Not all rows give a size; the values are once, few, many and, for expanded clones, a class.

D	size	V	J	CDR3	DNA
TRBD1	.	TRBV10-3	TRBJ1-2	CAISVAPRTGYERGYGYTF	TGTGCCATCAGTGTCGCCCCCCGGACAGGGTATGAAAGAGGCTATGGCTACACCTTC
TRBD1	.	TRBV19	TRBJ1-1	CAVRDRGSVNTEAFF	TGTGCCGTACGGGACAGGGGATCAGTGAACACTGAAGCTTTCTTT
TRBD1	.	TRBV24-1	TRBJ2-3	CATSEGGTGTDTQYF	TGTGCCACCAGTGAAGGGGGGACAGGGACAGATACGCAGTATTTT
.	.	TRBV15	TRBJ1-1	CATGAQPNTEAFF	TGTGCCACCGGGGCACAACCGAACACTGAAGCTTTCTTT
TRBD2	.	TRBV6-5	TRBJ2-3	CASSYGGGEEDTQYF	TGTGCCAGCAGTTACGGCGGGGGAGAGGAAGATACGCAGTATTTT
TRBD1	.	TRBV5-1	TRBJ2-5	CASSGQGAEETQYF	TGCGCCAGCAGCGGCCAGGGGGCGGAAGAGACCCAGTACTTC
TRBD2	.	TRBV19	TRBJ2-1	CASSITSGGAQSSYNEQFF	TGTGCCAGTAGTATAACTAGCGGGGGGGCCCAAAGCTCCTACAATGAGCAGTTCTTC
.	.	TRBV6-1	TRBJ2-1	CASSEASSAAYNEQFF	TGTGCCAGCAGTGAAGCATCGTCCGCAGCCTACAATGAGCAGTTCTTC
TRBD1	once	TRBV6-2/TRBV6-3	TRBJ1-6	CASSLDRDSPLHF	TGTGCCAGCAGCCTAGACAGGGATTCACCCCTCCACTTT
.	.	TRBV5-1	TRBJ1-4	CASSLRGSVNEKLFF	TGCGCCAGCAGCTTGAGAGGTAGCGTAAATGAAAAACTGTTTTTT
TRBD1	.	TRBV29-1	TRBJ1-2	CSVAPRTGGLGYTF	TGCAGCGTTGCCCCCCGCACAGGGGGCTTGGGCTACACCTTC
.	.	TRBV27	TRBJ2-7	CASKHGTRGNEQYF	TGTGCCAGCAAACACGGGACACGAGGGAACGAGCAGTACTTC
TRBD1	.	TRBV19	TRBJ1-1	CASSDRGRSNTEAFF	TGTGCCAGTTCCGACAGGGGGAGATCCAACACTGAAGCTTTCTTT
.	.	TRBV3-1/TRBV3-2	TRBJ2-2	CASSPATMNTGELFF	TGTGCCAGCAGCCCCGCCACTATGAACACCGGGGAGCTGTTTTTT
TRBD1	.	TRBV6-5	TRBJ1-2	CASSYSRGTGGGYTF	TGTGCCAGCAGTTACTCGCGCGGGACAGGGGGCGGCTACACCTTC
TRBD1	.	TRBV15	TRBJ1-1	CATSKLGQGKTEAFF	TGTGCCACCAGCAAACTGGGACAGGGTAAAACTGAAGCTTTCTTT
TRBD2	.	TRBV5-1	TRBJ2-5	CASSQGTSGTETQYF	TGCGCCAGCTCCCAAGGGACTAGCGGTACGGAGACCCAGTACTTC
TRBD1	.	TRBV12-3/TRBV12-4	TRBJ2-5	CASRQTGEETQYF	TGTGCCAGCAGACAGACAGGGGAGGAGACCCAGTACTTC
TRBD1	.	TRBV5-6	TRBJ1-5	CASKKQGRSQPQHF	TGTGCCAGCAAGAAACAGGGGAGGTCTCAGCCCCAGCATTTT
TRBD1	.	TRBV6-5	TRBJ2-7	CASRKTGGGNEQYF	TGTGCCAGCAGGAAAACAGGGGGCGGAAACGAGCAGTACTTC
TRBD1	.	TRBV18	TRBJ2-7	CASSMGTGVPEQYF	TGTGCCAGCTCCATGGGGACAGGGGTACCCGAGCAGTACTTC
.	.	TRBV6-6	TRBJ2-7	CASSYRRAMVTGEQYF	TGTGCCAGCAGTTACCGGCGGGCGATGGTAACCGGCGAGCAGTACTTC
.	.	TRBV27	TRBJ1-4	CASTQRRGEKLFF	TGTGCCAGCACCCAACGGAGGGGAGAAAAACTGTTTTTT
TRBD1	.	TRBV6-5	TRBJ1-1	CASSYATGKNTEAFF	TGTGCCAGCAGTTACGCGACAGGGAAAAACACTGAAGCTTTCTTT
TRBD1	.	TRBV7-2	TRBJ1-1	CASSFTGTGGAEAFF	TGTGCCAGCAGCTTTACCGGGACAGGCGGAGCTGAAGCTTTCTTT
.	once	TRBV7-3	TRBJ1-1	CASSFQGNTEAFF	TGTGCCAGCAGCTTTCAGGGGAACACTGAAGCTTTCTTT
.	.	TRBV6-5	TRBJ1-6	CACAGGQAYNSPLHF	TGTGCCTGCGCGGGGGGGCAAGCTTATAATTCACCCCTCCACTTT
TRBD1	.	TRBV19	TRBJ2-6	CASSTGQGLGGANVLTF	TGTGCCAGTAGTACCGGACAGGGCTTGGGCGGGGCCAACGTCCTGACTTTC
TRBD1	.	TRBV12-5	TRBJ2-7	CASGLDRASYEQYF	TGTGCTAGTGGTCTCGACAGGGCTTCCTACGAGCAGTACTTC